A selection of T cell receptor beta chains follows, all from one sample in a study of blood T cell dynamics during melanoma immunotherapy. Here immunoSEQ multiplex PCR was the method, and the copy in TCRdb shows in-frame clones only, minus some. The table records 25,000 to 35,000 clones, approximately 83% of them present only once. The specimen comprised blood, sampled from a patient treated with checkpoint blockade. The receptors come from a human donor with melanoma. The CDR3 runs from the conserved cysteine through the conserved F or W. Fields, in order: D gene, V gene, clone size, J gene, CDR3 DNA, CDR3 protein. The D gene is left open where the match is weak. The size of a clone is reported for some rows only, either as once, few or many, or as a class for expanded clones.

d_gene: .; v_gene: TRBV11-2; abundance: .; j_gene: TRBJ2-1; CDR3nt: TGTGCCAGCAGCGCCCTCAATGAGCAGTTCTTC; CDR3aa: CASSALNEQFF
d_gene: TRBD1; v_gene: TRBV7-9; abundance: .; j_gene: TRBJ2-5; CDR3nt: TGTGCCAGCAGCTCACCGGGACAGGGGGCTGACTACCAAGAGACCCAGTACTTC; CDR3aa: CASSSPGQGADYQETQYF
d_gene: .; v_gene: TRBV2; abundance: .; j_gene: TRBJ1-2; CDR3nt: TGTGCCAGCAGTGTTTGGGGGCCGGATGGCTACACCTTC; CDR3aa: CASSVWGPDGYTF
d_gene: TRBD1; v_gene: TRBV5-1; abundance: .; j_gene: TRBJ1-4; CDR3nt: TGCGCCAGCACCGGGACAGGGTTGAGTGAAAAACTGTTTTTT; CDR3aa: CASTGTGLSEKLFF
d_gene: TRBD1; v_gene: TRBV9; abundance: .; j_gene: TRBJ2-3; CDR3nt: TGTGCCAGCAGCGTACAACCCGGCGTGTGGGGACAGGGGTCAGATACGCAGTATTTT; CDR3aa: CASSVQPGVWGQGSDTQYF
d_gene: .; v_gene: TRBV10-3; abundance: .; j_gene: TRBJ2-5; CDR3nt: TGTGCCATCAGTACCCAAGAGACCCAGTACTTC; CDR3aa: CAISTQETQYF
d_gene: .; v_gene: TRBV5-4; abundance: .; j_gene: TRBJ2-3; CDR3nt: TGTGCCAGCAGCTTGGGACAGGACAACACAGATACGCAGTATTTT; CDR3aa: CASSLGQDNTDTQYF
d_gene: .; v_gene: TRBV19; abundance: .; j_gene: TRBJ2-7; CDR3nt: TGTGCCAGTAGTATAGATCCGGGGTGCGGCTCCTACGAGCAGTACTTC; CDR3aa: CASSIDPGCGSYEQYF
d_gene: .; v_gene: TRBV5-1; abundance: .; j_gene: TRBJ2-1; CDR3nt: TGCGCCAGCCTCCCCTTCCTCGCGGCCTACAATGAGCAGTTCTTC; CDR3aa: CASLPFLAAYNEQFF
d_gene: .; v_gene: TRBV6-5; abundance: .; j_gene: TRBJ1-1; CDR3nt: TGTGCCAGCAGTTATCCCGGGAACACTGAAGCTTTCTTT; CDR3aa: CASSYPGNTEAFF
d_gene: .; v_gene: TRBV14; abundance: once; j_gene: TRBJ2-5; CDR3nt: TGTGCCAGCAGCCAAGAACACGGTTTCCAAGAGACCCAGTACTTC; CDR3aa: CASSQEHGFQETQYF
d_gene: TRBD2; v_gene: TRBV7-2; abundance: .; j_gene: TRBJ2-7; CDR3nt: TGTGCCAGCAGCCCGGGGGGTAGCTCCTACGAGCAGTACTTC; CDR3aa: CASSPGGSSYEQYF
d_gene: .; v_gene: TRBV5-6; abundance: .; j_gene: TRBJ1-4; CDR3nt: TGTGCCAGCAGCTCCTTGGGGGCTAATGAAAAACTGTTTTTT; CDR3aa: CASSSLGANEKLFF
d_gene: .; v_gene: TRBV6-5; abundance: .; j_gene: TRBJ1-1; CDR3nt: TGTGCCAGCAGTTACTCGGGGGGGAGCACTGAAGCTTTCTTT; CDR3aa: CASSYSGGSTEAFF
d_gene: TRBD2; v_gene: TRBV9; abundance: .; j_gene: TRBJ2-3; CDR3nt: TGTGCCAGCAGCGCGAGGGGGACTAGCGGAGGCGATACGCAGTATTTT; CDR3aa: CASSARGTSGGDTQYF
d_gene: .; v_gene: TRBV30; abundance: .; j_gene: TRBJ1-1; CDR3nt: TGTGCCTGGTCCGAGACAGCGAACACTGAAGCTTTCTTT; CDR3aa: CAWSETANTEAFF
d_gene: .; v_gene: TRBV2; abundance: few; j_gene: TRBJ1-1; CDR3nt: TGTGCCAGCAGTGCAGGGGAGGGGACTGAAGCTTTCTTT; CDR3aa: CASSAGEGTEAFF
d_gene: .; v_gene: TRBV5-1; abundance: .; j_gene: TRBJ1-1; CDR3nt: TGCGCCAGCAGCGTCCGGGATATAAACACTGAAGCTTTCTTT; CDR3aa: CASSVRDINTEAFF
d_gene: .; v_gene: TRBV5-1; abundance: .; j_gene: TRBJ1-2; CDR3nt: TGCGCCAGCAGCTTGGACAGTTTCTATGGCTACACCTTC; CDR3aa: CASSLDSFYGYTF
d_gene: TRBD2; v_gene: TRBV7-2; abundance: .; j_gene: TRBJ2-5; CDR3nt: TGTGCCAGCAGCTTAGTAAGCGGGGGGGTACAAGAGACCCAGTACTTC; CDR3aa: CASSLVSGGVQETQYF
d_gene: .; v_gene: TRBV6-5; abundance: .; j_gene: TRBJ1-6; CDR3nt: TGTGCCAGCAGCCCTGACAGAAATTCACCCCTCCACTTT; CDR3aa: CASSPDRNSPLHF
d_gene: .; v_gene: TRBV6-5; abundance: .; j_gene: TRBJ1-3; CDR3nt: TGTGCCAGCAGTTACACCCAGGGCAGCTCTGGAAACACCATATATTTT; CDR3aa: CASSYTQGSSGNTIYF
d_gene: .; v_gene: TRBV5-4; abundance: few; j_gene: TRBJ2-7; CDR3nt: TGTGCCAGCAGCTTGACCCCATCCTACGAGCAGTACTTC; CDR3aa: CASSLTPSYEQYF
d_gene: .; v_gene: TRBV4-1; abundance: once; j_gene: TRBJ2-3; CDR3nt: TGCGCCAGCAGCCGCGATCCAGGACCCACAGATACGCAGTATTTT; CDR3aa: CASSRDPGPTDTQYF
d_gene: .; v_gene: TRBV29-1; abundance: once; j_gene: TRBJ2-2; CDR3nt: TGCAGCGTGAGAGGACACTCGAACACCGGGGAGCTGTTTTTT; CDR3aa: CSVRGHSNTGELFF
d_gene: .; v_gene: TRBV2; abundance: .; j_gene: TRBJ2-3; CDR3nt: TGTGCCAGCGTTGGGGGACATTCAGCCACAGATACGCAGTATTTT; CDR3aa: CASVGGHSATDTQYF
d_gene: .; v_gene: TRBV19; abundance: .; j_gene: TRBJ1-5; CDR3nt: TGTGCCAGTAGTATGACGGCCGGGGCTCGGAATCAGCCCCAGCATTTT; CDR3aa: CASSMTAGARNQPQHF
d_gene: .; v_gene: TRBV6-1; abundance: .; j_gene: TRBJ2-7; CDR3nt: TGTGCCAGCAGTTCTTGGACCGTCAACTACGAGCAGTACTTC; CDR3aa: CASSSWTVNYEQYF
d_gene: .; v_gene: TRBV5-4; abundance: .; j_gene: TRBJ1-1; CDR3nt: TGTGCCAGCAGGGTAAGCGGGGGGAGAGAAGCTTTCTTT; CDR3aa: CASRVSGGREAFF
d_gene: .; v_gene: TRBV6-5; abundance: .; j_gene: TRBJ1-4; CDR3nt: TGTGCCAGCAGTTACGGCAGGTTAAATGAAAAACTGTTTTTT; CDR3aa: CASSYGRLNEKLFF
d_gene: TRBD2; v_gene: TRBV29-1; abundance: few; j_gene: TRBJ2-1; CDR3nt: TGCAGCGTTGATCGGACTAGCGGGGCAGGTGAGCAGTTCTTC; CDR3aa: CSVDRTSGAGEQFF
d_gene: .; v_gene: TRBV5-1; abundance: .; j_gene: TRBJ1-2; CDR3nt: TGCGCCAGCAGCTTGGCGGCTGGATCCCCCTTGGGCTACACCTTC; CDR3aa: CASSLAAGSPLGYTF
d_gene: TRBD1; v_gene: TRBV5-1; abundance: once; j_gene: TRBJ1-1; CDR3nt: TGCGCCAGCAGCTTACAGGGGCAGGGTGAAGCTTTCTTT; CDR3aa: CASSLQGQGEAFF
d_gene: .; v_gene: TRBV4-2; abundance: .; j_gene: TRBJ1-6; CDR3nt: TGTGCCAGCAGCCAAGCCATCCGCATTCATAATTCACCCCTCCACTTT; CDR3aa: CASSQAIRIHNSPLHF
d_gene: .; v_gene: TRBV6-5; abundance: .; j_gene: TRBJ1-2; CDR3nt: TGTGCCAGCAGTTATGGGCAGGAAGACTATGGCTACACCTTC; CDR3aa: CASSYGQEDYGYTF
d_gene: TRBD1; v_gene: TRBV7-9; abundance: .; j_gene: TRBJ2-1; CDR3nt: TGTGCCAGCAGCTTGGACAGGGGAGATGAGCAGTTCTTC; CDR3aa: CASSLDRGDEQFF
d_gene: .; v_gene: TRBV2; abundance: .; j_gene: TRBJ1-6; CDR3nt: TGTGCCAGCAGTGAAGTCTCCTGGAGTGAGCCCTATAATTCACCCCTCCACTTT; CDR3aa: CASSEVSWSEPYNSPLHF
d_gene: .; v_gene: TRBV28; abundance: once; j_gene: TRBJ2-5; CDR3nt: TGTGCCAGCAGTTTAGGGGCGGTCTCTGGTAGTGGGCGTGAGACCCAGTACTTC; CDR3aa: CASSLGAVSGSGRETQYF
d_gene: .; v_gene: TRBV7-9; abundance: .; j_gene: TRBJ2-7; CDR3nt: TGTGCCAGCAGCTTAGCGAATCCGAGGGTAGGCCACGAGCAGTACTTC; CDR3aa: CASSLANPRVGHEQYF
d_gene: .; v_gene: TRBV7-2; abundance: .; j_gene: TRBJ2-1; CDR3nt: TGTGCCAGCAGCTTAGGGACTCGGGTGAGCGGTGAGCAGTTCTTC; CDR3aa: CASSLGTRVSGEQFF
d_gene: .; v_gene: TRBV5-1; abundance: .; j_gene: TRBJ2-7; CDR3nt: TGCGCCAGCAGCTTGGGCGGGACAGCGATCTCCTACGAGCAGTACTTC; CDR3aa: CASSLGGTAISYEQYF
d_gene: .; v_gene: TRBV14; abundance: .; j_gene: TRBJ2-1; CDR3nt: TGTGCCAGCAGCCCTTTTATGATGGGGTACAATGAGCAGTTCTTC; CDR3aa: CASSPFMMGYNEQFF
d_gene: TRBD1; v_gene: TRBV19; abundance: .; j_gene: TRBJ1-1; CDR3nt: TGTGCCAGTAGTACCGGACAGGCTCGCACTGAAGCTTTCTTT; CDR3aa: CASSTGQARTEAFF
d_gene: TRBD2; v_gene: TRBV10-3; abundance: .; j_gene: TRBJ2-1; CDR3nt: TGTGCCATCAGTGGGGGGTGGACTAGCGGGAGCAAGAATGAGCAGTTCTTC; CDR3aa: CAISGGWTSGSKNEQFF
d_gene: TRBD2; v_gene: TRBV11-2; abundance: .; j_gene: TRBJ2-3; CDR3nt: TGTGCCAGCAGCTTAGAGGTAGCGGGGGGTCTTATATCTAGCACAGATACGCAGTATTTT; CDR3aa: CASSLEVAGGLISSTDTQYF
d_gene: .; v_gene: TRBV2; abundance: .; j_gene: TRBJ1-4; CDR3nt: TGTGCCAGCAATACGCGCAGGGGTGAAAAACTGTTTTTT; CDR3aa: CASNTRRGEKLFF
d_gene: TRBD1; v_gene: TRBV11-2; abundance: .; j_gene: TRBJ1-1; CDR3nt: TGTGCCAGCAGCACCCAGAGGACAGGGCTTCGGACTGAAGCTTTCTTT; CDR3aa: CASSTQRTGLRTEAFF
d_gene: .; v_gene: TRBV6-1; abundance: .; j_gene: TRBJ1-6; CDR3nt: TGTGCCAGCAGTACAGGGAATAATAATTCACCCCTCCACTTT; CDR3aa: CASSTGNNNSPLHF
d_gene: .; v_gene: TRBV19; abundance: .; j_gene: TRBJ1-5; CDR3nt: TGTGCCAGTAGTTCAGGGGAGTTGTGGCAGCCCCAGCATTTT; CDR3aa: CASSSGELWQPQHF
d_gene: TRBD1; v_gene: TRBV28; abundance: once; j_gene: TRBJ1-2; CDR3nt: TGTGCCAGCACCGAGACCACGACAGGGGGCGATAATGGCTACACCTTC; CDR3aa: CASTETTTGGDNGYTF
d_gene: .; v_gene: TRBV5-1; abundance: .; j_gene: TRBJ1-1; CDR3nt: TGCGCCAGCAGCTTTGGCAGTAACACTGAAGCTTTCTTT; CDR3aa: CASSFGSNTEAFF
d_gene: TRBD1; v_gene: TRBV6-5; abundance: .; j_gene: TRBJ2-7; CDR3nt: TGTGCCAGCAGCTATTTTGAGGGGGCAAGCGAGCAGTACTTC; CDR3aa: CASSYFEGASEQYF
d_gene: TRBD2; v_gene: TRBV27; abundance: .; j_gene: TRBJ2-2; CDR3nt: TGTGCCACCGGAATCACCGGGACTAGCGCTTTTGGGGAGCTGTTTTTT; CDR3aa: CATGITGTSAFGELFF
d_gene: .; v_gene: TRBV6-5; abundance: .; j_gene: TRBJ1-3; CDR3nt: TGTGCCAGCAGTTCGGCCCCAGGAGGAAACACCATATATTTT; CDR3aa: CASSSAPGGNTIYF
d_gene: .; v_gene: TRBV7-9; abundance: .; j_gene: TRBJ2-7; CDR3nt: TGTGCCAGCAGTCGAGACGGTTCCTACGAGCAGTACTTC; CDR3aa: CASSRDGSYEQYF
d_gene: .; v_gene: TRBV7-7; abundance: .; j_gene: TRBJ2-1; CDR3nt: TGTGCTAGCAGCTTAGGAGTATCCAATGAGCAGTTCTTC; CDR3aa: CASSLGVSNEQFF
d_gene: .; v_gene: TRBV28; abundance: .; j_gene: TRBJ2-4; CDR3nt: TGTGCCAGCACCTTCGGAGGGGGGGACATTCAGTACTTC; CDR3aa: CASTFGGGDIQYF
d_gene: .; v_gene: TRBV5-6; abundance: .; j_gene: TRBJ2-4; CDR3nt: TGTGCCAGCAGCTTGGCGAGGGGGGCGGAGTACTTC; CDR3aa: CASSLARGAEYF
d_gene: .; v_gene: TRBV7-9; abundance: medium-sized; j_gene: TRBJ2-7; CDR3nt: TGTGCCAGCACCCGCCCTCAGGGGGGCTACGAGCAGTACTTC; CDR3aa: CASTRPQGGYEQYF